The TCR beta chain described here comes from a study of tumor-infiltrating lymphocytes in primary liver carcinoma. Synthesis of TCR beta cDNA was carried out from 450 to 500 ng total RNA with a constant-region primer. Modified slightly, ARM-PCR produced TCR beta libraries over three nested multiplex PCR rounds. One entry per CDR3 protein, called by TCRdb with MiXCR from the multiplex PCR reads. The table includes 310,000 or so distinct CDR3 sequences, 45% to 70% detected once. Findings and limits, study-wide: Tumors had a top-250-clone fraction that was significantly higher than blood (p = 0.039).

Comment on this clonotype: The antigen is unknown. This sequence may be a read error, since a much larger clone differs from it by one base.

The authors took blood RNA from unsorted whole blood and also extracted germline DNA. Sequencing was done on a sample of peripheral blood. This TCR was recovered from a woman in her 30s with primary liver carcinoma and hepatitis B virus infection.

The CDR3 region has the DNA TGCGCCAGCAGCGCCCTGGGGGGGACTGAAGCTTCCTTT. Translation: CASSALGGTEASF. This chain uses TRBV4-1 with TRBJ1-1, with D possibly TRBD1 on 5 matching bases. Germline V CDR1 and CDR2: MGHRA, YSYEKL. CDR3 size: 13 residues.